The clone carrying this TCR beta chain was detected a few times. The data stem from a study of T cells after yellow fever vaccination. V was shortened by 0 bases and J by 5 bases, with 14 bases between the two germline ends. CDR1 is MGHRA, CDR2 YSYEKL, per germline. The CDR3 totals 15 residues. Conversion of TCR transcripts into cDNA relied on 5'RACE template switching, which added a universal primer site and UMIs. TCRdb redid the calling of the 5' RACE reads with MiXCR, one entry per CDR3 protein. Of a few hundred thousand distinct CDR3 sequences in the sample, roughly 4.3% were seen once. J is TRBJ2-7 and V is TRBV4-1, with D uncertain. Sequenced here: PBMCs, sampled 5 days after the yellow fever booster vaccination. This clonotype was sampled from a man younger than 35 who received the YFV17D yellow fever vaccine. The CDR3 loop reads CASSQDYFVRNEQYF. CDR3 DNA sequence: TGCGCCAGCAGCCAAGACTACTTCGTCAGGAACGAGCAGTACTTC.